The next 18 T cell receptor beta chains were all read from a single sample in a study of CDR3 diversity in severe acne. TCRdb re-analysed the PCR reads in MiXCR, keeping a single row per CDR3 protein. Altogether about 90,000 distinct CDR3 sequences are present, about 49% being singletons, with the ten largest covering around a tenth. The material sequenced was blood. The receptors were gathered from a male donor with severe acne vulgaris.

Only one count was recorded for this clonotype. The chain employs TRBV29-1 and TRBJ2-7, with TRBD1 matching 10 bases. CDR1 is SQVTM and CDR2 is ANQGSEA in the germline V gene. Trimming took 6 bases from V and 6 from J; bases not matched to a gene: 11. This CDR3 has 14 residues. CDR3 in DNA: TGCAGCGTGGGACAGGGGAGATTACTGGGCGAGCAGTACTTC. Its translation: CSVGQGRLLGEQYF.

On this clonotype: A much larger clone is a single base away; this may be a read error. The conserved closing phenylalanine or tryptophan is absent in this CDR3, likely reflecting a read error. The chain joins TRBV5-1 to TRBJ2-1; TRBD2 might be the D (6 bases). This CDR3 has 17 amino acids. With 0 bases removed from V and 0 bases from J, the gap between germline ends came to 13 bases. Germline V gene data show CDR1 as SGHRS and CDR2 as YFSETQ. In DNA form, the CDR3 reads TGCGCCAGCAGCTTGGGGGGGACTGCGAGCTCCTACAATGAGCAGTTCCTC. This translates into CASSLGGTASSYNEQFL.

The J gene is TRBJ2-1, the V gene TRBV29-1; D is perhaps TRBD2 (5 bases). The CDR3 contains 11 residues. Germline assignment: CDR1 SQVTM and CDR2 ANQGSEA. The V and J ends lost 4 bases and 11 bases respectively, with 12 bases between them. CDR3 amino acids: CSVVRSGKQFF. The CDR3 nucleotides read TGCAGCGTTGTACGTTCGGGAAAGCAGTTCTTC.

The chain carries TRBV7-3 and TRBJ2-7, with unresolved D. The germline gives CDR1 SGHTA, CDR2 FQGTGA. V gave up 3 bases and J gave up 5 bases, with 17 bases separating them. The CDR3 length is 15 residues. The CDR3 protein is CASSLGRSPGHEQYF. In DNA, the CDR3 is TGTGCCAGCAGCTTGGGCAGGTCCCCAGGCCACGAGCAGTACTTC. The full variable domain, in which reference TRBV7-3 and TRBJ2-7 provide the parts outside the CDR3, is GAGVSQTPSNKVTEKGKYVELRCDPISGHTALYWYRQSLGQGPEFLIYFQGTGAADDSGLPNDRFFAVRPEGSVSTLKIQRTERGDSAVYLCASSLGRSPGHEQYFGPGTRLTVT.

The chain recombines TRBV11-3 with TRBJ2-7, with D possibly matching TRBD1 (6 bases). The CDR3 has 15 residues. The ends were cut back, 2 bases at V and 4 bases at J, with 15 bases in the middle. Germline CDR1 and CDR2: SGHNT and YENEEA. In DNA form, the CDR3 reads TGTGCCAGCAGCTTACTTGGGGGCGCACGATACGAGCAGTACTTC. Translating it yields CASSLLGGARYEQYF.

This clonotype is categorized as medium-sized. The chain recombines TRBV12-3 or TRBV12-4 with TRBJ2-7; TRBD2 is a possible D gene (6 bases). Trimming stripped 4 bases from V and 3 bases from J, with 7 bases between. CDR3 length equals 12 residues. CDR3 sequence reads: CASSSTSYEQYF. The CDR3 coding sequence is TGTGCCAGCAGTTCGACTAGCTACGAGCAGTACTTC.

As regards this clonotype: A read error may explain this, as a much larger clone is one base away. This likely comes from a read error, as the CDR3 has no conserved phenylalanine or tryptophan at its end. The chain is built from TRBV10-3 and TRBJ2-3; D not certain. The germline V gene has CDR1 ENHRY and CDR2 SYGVKD. CDR3 size: 11 residues. The V end lost 8 bases, the J end lost 4 bases, and 7 bases lay between the germline ends. CDR3 nucleotide sequence: TGTGCCATCTCTCTTGCAGATACGCAGTATTCT. Encoded protein: CAISLADTQYS.

This clonotype was detected a few times. The rearrangement links TRBV11-2 to TRBJ2-2; a possible D gene is TRBD2 (7 bases). V was pared by 8 bases and J by 1 base, with 23 bases between. This CDR3 spans 18 amino acids. Germline V gene lookup returns CDR1 SGHAT and CDR2 FQNNGV. DNA for the CDR3: TGTGCCAGCCGTTTCCCCCGGGGAGGGACAAAGAACACCGGGGAGCTGTTTTTT. Amino acid sequence: CASRFPRGGTKNTGELFF.

The V call is TRBV11-2, the J call TRBJ2-7; D remains ambiguous. CDR3 length: 12 amino acids. V was cut by 6 bases and J by 5 bases, with 11 bases left in between. Germline V gene data show CDR1 as SGHAT and CDR2 as FQNNGV. The CDR3 DNA follows: TGTGCCAGCAGTTCCCCCCCCGACGAGCAGTACGTC. As protein: CASSSPPDEQYV.

With respect to this clonotype: One end of the junction does not line up with germline, which may come from a read error. J is TRBJ2-7 and V is TRBV29-1, with D possibly TRBD1 on 6 matching bases. Per germline, CDR1 SQVTM and CDR2 ANQGSEA. The CDR3 has 14 amino acids. CDR3: CSVRDRTSSYGQYF. The CDR3 DNA sequence: TGCAGCGTTCGCGACAGGACCAGCTCCTACGGGCAGTACTTC.

This clonotype was counted a single time. This chain links TRBV7-2 with TRBJ1-6; TRBD1 is a possible D gene (6 bases). CDR3 length equals 15 residues. The V gene's germline CDR1 is SGHTA and CDR2 FQGNSA. V was cut by 0 bases and J by 9 bases, with 12 bases left in between. The CDR3 is CASSLAVRGVSPLHF. The CDR3 DNA follows: TGTGCCAGCAGCTTAGCGGTCAGGGGTGTTTCACCCCTCCACTTT.

This clonotype has ten or more counts. The rearrangement joins TRBV6-1 to TRBJ1-6; 7 bases fit TRBD1. This CDR3 spans 15 amino acids. V shed 1 base and J 10 bases; nucleotides not matched to a gene: 7. In germline, CDR1 is MNHNS, CDR2 SASEGT. DNA of the CDR3: TGTGCCAGCAGTGAAGAAACAGGGGCAGGGTCACCCCTCCACTTT. It specifies CASSEETGAGSPLHF.

The chain couples TRBV10-2 to TRBJ2-3; D gene ambiguous. Germline values: CDR1 WSHSY, CDR2 SAAADI. This CDR3 spans 13 amino acids. V was shortened by 2 bases and J by 1 base, with 4 bases between the two germline ends. In nucleotides, the CDR3 is TGCGCCAGCAGTGAGGAGGGCACAGATACGCAGTATTTT. Its protein product is CASSEEGTDTQYF.

At least ten counts were recorded for this clonotype. V gene TRBV5-8 combines with J gene TRBJ1-1; D possibly corresponds to TRBD1 (5 bases). The ends were cut back, 3 bases at V and 5 bases at J, with 17 bases in the middle. Germline CDR1 is SGHTS and CDR2 is YDEGEE. This CDR3 region has 15 residues. As DNA, the CDR3 is TGTGCCAGCAGCTCCGGGGACGGCGGGGGGACTGAAGCTTTCTTT. Translation: CASSSGDGGGTEAFF.

This clonotype showed up many times. The genes are TRBV24-1 and TRBJ2-2; TRBD1 aligns across 10 bases. Per germline, CDR1 KGHDR and CDR2 SFDVKD. The ends lost 4 bases at V and 5 bases at J; junction bases unmatched: 9. The CDR3 covers 17 residues. The CDR3 here is CATSEADRGRWTGELFF. CDR3 nucleotide sequence: TGTGCCACCAGTGAGGCCGACAGGGGGCGGTGGACCGGGGAGCTGTTTTTT.

In this sample, this clonotype turned up once. Germline is not matched at one junction end, which may reflect a read error. This rearrangement joins TRBV20-1 to TRBJ1-6; D call uncertain. The germline V gene encodes CDR1 DFQATT and CDR2 SNEGSKA (reference sequence). The CDR3 extends over 14 amino acids. The CDR3 region has the DNA TGCGGTGCTAGAGTTCAGATAGTAAATTCACCCCCCCACTTT. Encoded protein: CGARVQIVNSPPHF.

This clonotype appeared once. The V gene is TRBV11-1, the J gene TRBJ1-1; possibly TRBD1 for D (5 bases). This CDR3 has 14 residues. Looked up from germline, CDR1 is SGHAT and CDR2 is FQDESV (reference sequence). Trimming removed 5 bases from V and 5 bases from J, with 15 bases in between. The CDR3 here is CASSTTTVRTEAFF. The CDR3 DNA sequence: TGTGCCAGCAGCACGACGACAGTTCGGACTGAAGCTTTCTTT.

For this clonotype: The junction shows a germline mismatch at one end, possibly a read error. This chain links TRBV5-1 with TRBJ1-2; perhaps TRBD1 as D (6 bases). The CDR3 extends over 16 amino acids. Germline CDR1 is SGHRS and CDR2 is YFSETQ. CDR3 DNA sequence: TGTGCCAGCAGCTTGCCGGGACATGGCCGAAACTATGGCTACACCTTC. It translates to CASSLPGHGRNYGYTF.